These T cell receptor beta chains were read from a single sample in a study of early T cells in non-severe SARS-CoV-2 infection. TCRdb recomputed calls from the 5' RACE reads with MiXCR, one row per CDR3 protein. Of about 70,000 distinct CDR3 sequences listed, 5% are singletons. Sequenced material: whole blood, taken at baseline. These receptors were collected from an adult who was a healthcare worker with PCR-confirmed SARS-CoV-2 infection or an uninfected control (not recorded which). Each CDR3 is given with its conserved first and last residue. Fields, in order: J gene, D gene, clone size, V gene, CDR3 protein, CDR3 DNA. The D gene is left open where the match is weak. Some rows mark clone size as missing; the rest say once, few, many or name a class of expanded clone.

J: TRBJ2-7
D: TRBD1
size: NA
V: TRBV5-4
CDR3: CASSLVRDRGYEQYF
DNA: TGTGCCAGCAGCTTGGTGAGGGACAGGGGCTACGAGCAGTACTTC

J: TRBJ2-1
D: TRBD2
size: many
V: TRBV7-2
CDR3: CASSPASGFRTNEQFF
DNA: TGTGCCAGCAGCCCAGCTAGCGGGTTCCGTACCAATGAGCAGTTCTTC

J: TRBJ1-1
D: NA
size: many
V: TRBV7-9
CDR3: CASRRDTEAFF
DNA: TGTGCCAGCCGACGGGACACTGAAGCTTTCTTT

J: TRBJ1-1
D: NA
size: many
V: TRBV6-5
CDR3: CASYRDTEAFF
DNA: TGTGCCAGCTACCGGGACACTGAAGCTTTCTTT

J: TRBJ2-7
D: TRBD2
size: few
V: TRBV13
CDR3: CASTVTSESYEQYF
DNA: TGTGCCAGCACCGTCACTAGCGAATCCTACGAGCAGTACTTC

J: TRBJ2-7
D: NA
size: NA
V: TRBV12-3/TRBV12-4
CDR3: CASSPLYGTYEQYF
DNA: TGTGCCAGCAGTCCCCTTTACGGAACCTACGAGCAGTACTTC

J: TRBJ2-7
D: NA
size: NA
V: TRBV27
CDR3: CASSPTPAYEQYF
DNA: TGTGCCAGCAGTCCGACCCCAGCCTACGAGCAGTACTTC

J: TRBJ2-3
D: NA
size: NA
V: TRBV5-1
CDR3: CASSLVWTDTQYF
DNA: TGCGCCAGCAGCTTGGTGTGGACAGATACGCAGTATTTT

J: TRBJ2-2
D: TRBD1
size: many
V: TRBV29-1
CDR3: CSVEQWTGNTGELFF
DNA: TGCAGCGTTGAACAGTGGACAGGAAACACCGGGGAGCTGTTTTTT

J: TRBJ2-7
D: NA
size: many
V: TRBV28
CDR3: CASSLASGPTVPLYEQYF
DNA: TGTGCCAGCAGTTTAGCGTCGGGGCCGACAGTTCCCCTCTACGAGCAGTACTTC

J: TRBJ1-1
D: NA
size: few
V: TRBV7-9
CDR3: CASSSPAMNTEAFF
DNA: TGTGCCAGCAGCTCCCCGGCCATGAACACTGAAGCTTTCTTT

J: TRBJ2-5
D: TRBD2
size: many
V: TRBV20-1
CDR3: CSAGTRRETQYF
DNA: TGCAGTGCCGGGACTAGGAGGGAGACCCAGTACTTC